This TCR beta chain was recorded in a study of vaccination effects on CD4 cells after COVID-19. General study findings and limits: Healthy vaccinees' vaccine-induced clones included only 1 of 255 cross-reacting with common cold coronaviruses. Early post-infection timepoints were missing from the study, which also had few convalescent patients.

Method: immunoSEQ multiplex PCR; TCRdb's copy keeps in-frame clones and lacks some. The sample contains roughly 63,000 clones, approximately 78% of which appear only once. ViraFEST used viral peptide pools to expand antigen-specific CD4+ T cells before sequencing. Isolation of CD4+ T cells took place after 10 to 11 days of culture. Either the BNT162b2 or mRNA-1273 vaccine was given to participants in two doses. The authors exchanged half the medium for IL-2 medium on days 3 and 7. To note about this clone: Antigen unknown.

The origin of this receptor is a human donor who received a COVID-19 vaccine. This specimen was CD4+ T cells from PBMCs cultured with HCoV-OC43 spike peptides, taken after COVID-19 vaccination. Indicated subset: HCoV-OC43 spike overlapping peptide pool stimulation.

The CDR3 here is CASSHRGQGVYNEQFF. The CDR3 coding sequence is TGTGCCAGCAGCCACCGAGGACAGGGGGTCTACAATGAGCAGTTCTTC. The chain links TRBV28 to TRBJ2-1; 10 nucleotides align to TRBD1. V was clipped by 6 bases and J by 3 bases; unmatched bases: 8. Germline V gene sequence: CDR1 MDHEN, CDR2 SYDVKM. This CDR3 comprises 16 residues.